Detailed here is one T cell receptor (beta chain). The source of the sample is a study of blood T cell repertoires in COVID-19. The wider study: In each case, the material was cDNA or gDNA derived from T cells, B-cell-depleted T cells, or PBMCs.

Ages ranged from about 18 to 89 years, with residence in 20 to 30 US areas. This CDR3 has 17 amino acids. V shed 3 bases, J shed 2 bases, and the junction held 9 bases outside the gene matches. The germline V gene encodes CDR1 SGHDN and CDR2 FVKESK. In the source study's methods: Reference gene primer amplification gave estimated nucleated cell counts. Data came from immunoSEQ multiplex PCR; TCRdb stores just in-frame clones and leaves some out. That table is the source of V, J and clone size, and D and trimming were worked out from the DNA. The sample contains about 270,000 clones, 90% of which appear only once.

The genes are TRBV14 and TRBJ2-3; 9 bases map to TRBD1. The sample was PBMCs or T cells enriched from blood (not recorded which). This TCR was sampled from a woman in her 30s with acute COVID-19. Here the CDR3 DNA reads TGTGCCAGCAGCCACCGCGGGACAGGGCGATCCACAGATACGCAGTATTTT. This sequence encodes CASSHRGTGRSTDTQYF.